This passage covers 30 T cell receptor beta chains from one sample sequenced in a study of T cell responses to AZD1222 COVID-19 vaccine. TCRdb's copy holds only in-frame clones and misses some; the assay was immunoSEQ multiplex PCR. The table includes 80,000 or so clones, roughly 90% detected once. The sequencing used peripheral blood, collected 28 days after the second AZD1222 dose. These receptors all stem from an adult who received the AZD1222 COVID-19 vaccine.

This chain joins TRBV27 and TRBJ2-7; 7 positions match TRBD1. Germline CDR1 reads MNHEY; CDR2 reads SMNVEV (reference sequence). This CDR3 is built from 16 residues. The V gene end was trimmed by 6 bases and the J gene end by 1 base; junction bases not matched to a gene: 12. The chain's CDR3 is CASSWTGLPGSYEQYF. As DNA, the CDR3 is TGTGCCAGCAGCTGGACAGGACTCCCCGGATCCTACGAGCAGTACTTC.

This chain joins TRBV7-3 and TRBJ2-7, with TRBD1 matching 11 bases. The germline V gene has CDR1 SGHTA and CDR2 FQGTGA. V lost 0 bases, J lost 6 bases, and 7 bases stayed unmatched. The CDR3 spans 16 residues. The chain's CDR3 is CASSLTGQGVWSEQYF. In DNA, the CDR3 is TGTGCCAGCAGCTTAACGGGACAGGGGGTCTGGTCCGAGCAGTACTTC.

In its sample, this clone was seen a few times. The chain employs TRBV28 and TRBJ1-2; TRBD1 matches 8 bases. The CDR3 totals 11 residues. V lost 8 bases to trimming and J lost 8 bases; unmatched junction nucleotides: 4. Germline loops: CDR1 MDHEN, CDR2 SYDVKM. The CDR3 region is CASSWTGGYTF. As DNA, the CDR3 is TGTGCCAGCTCCTGGACAGGGGGCTACACCTTC.

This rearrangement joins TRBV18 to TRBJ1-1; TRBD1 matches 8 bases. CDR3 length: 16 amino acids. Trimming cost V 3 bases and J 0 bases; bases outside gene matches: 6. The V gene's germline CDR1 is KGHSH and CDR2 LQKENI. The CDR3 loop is CASSPWDRFMNTEAFF. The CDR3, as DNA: TGTGCCAGCTCACCCTGGGACAGGTTCATGAACACTGAAGCTTTCTTT.

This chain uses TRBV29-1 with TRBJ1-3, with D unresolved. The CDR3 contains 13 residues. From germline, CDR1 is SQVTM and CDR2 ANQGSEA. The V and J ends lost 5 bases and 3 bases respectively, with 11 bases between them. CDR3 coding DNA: TGCAGCGTTAGTGCAGCCATTGGAAACACCATATATTTT. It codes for CSVSAAIGNTIYF.

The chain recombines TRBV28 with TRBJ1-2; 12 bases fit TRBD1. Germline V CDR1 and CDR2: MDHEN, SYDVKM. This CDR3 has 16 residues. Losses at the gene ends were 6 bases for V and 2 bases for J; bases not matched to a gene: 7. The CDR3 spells CASSLGGQGANYGYTF. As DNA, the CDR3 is TGTGCCAGCAGCCTAGGGGGACAGGGGGCAAACTATGGCTACACCTTC.

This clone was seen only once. DNA of the CDR3: TGTGCCAGCAGTGAAGGAGAGTACTACACCTTC. Translated: CASSEGEYYTF. The chain links TRBV6-1 to TRBJ1-2; D is ambiguous. The V end was cut by 1 base, the J end by 10 bases, with 7 bases between. CDR3 length equals 11 residues. Per the germline V gene, CDR1 is MNHNS and CDR2 is SASEGT.

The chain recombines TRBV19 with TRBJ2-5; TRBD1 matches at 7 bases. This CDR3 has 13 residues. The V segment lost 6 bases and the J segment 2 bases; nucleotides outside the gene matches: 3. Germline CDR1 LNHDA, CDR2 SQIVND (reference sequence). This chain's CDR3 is CASRSTGQETQYF. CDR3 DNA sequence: TGTGCCAGTAGATCGACAGGGCAAGAGACCCAGTACTTC.

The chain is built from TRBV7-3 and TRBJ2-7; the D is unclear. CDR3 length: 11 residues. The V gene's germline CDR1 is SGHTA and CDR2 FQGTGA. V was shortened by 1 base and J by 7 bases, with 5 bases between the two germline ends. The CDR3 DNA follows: TGTGCCAGCAGCTTAAGGTCGGAGCAGTACTTC. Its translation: CASSLRSEQYF.

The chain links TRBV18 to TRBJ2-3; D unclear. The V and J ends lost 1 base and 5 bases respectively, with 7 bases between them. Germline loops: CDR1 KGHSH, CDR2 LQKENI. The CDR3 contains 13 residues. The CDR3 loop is CASSPQGEDTQYF. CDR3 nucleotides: TGTGCCAGCTCACCACAAGGAGAAGATACGCAGTATTTT.

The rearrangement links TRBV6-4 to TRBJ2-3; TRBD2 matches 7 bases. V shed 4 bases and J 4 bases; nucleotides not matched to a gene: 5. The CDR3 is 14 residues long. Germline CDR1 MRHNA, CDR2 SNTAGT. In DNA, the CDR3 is TGTGCCAGCAGTGCCGAAACTAGCGCAGATACGCAGTATTTT. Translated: CASSAETSADTQYF.

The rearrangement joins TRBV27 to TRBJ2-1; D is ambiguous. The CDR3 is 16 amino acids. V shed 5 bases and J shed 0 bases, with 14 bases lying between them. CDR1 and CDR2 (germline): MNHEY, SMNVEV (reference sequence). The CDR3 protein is CASSAIMTSSYNEQFF. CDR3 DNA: TGTGCCAGCAGTGCGATAATGACAAGCTCCTACAATGAGCAGTTCTTC.

CDR3 coding DNA: TGTGCCAGCAGCTCCCTGACAGTTTATGGCTACACCTTC. Translated, it gives CASSSLTVYGYTF. The genes are TRBV12-3 or TRBV12-4 and TRBJ1-2, with D possibly matching TRBD1 (5 bases). This CDR3 region has 13 residues. The germline V and J ends were trimmed by 6 bases and 5 bases, with 13 bases remaining between them.

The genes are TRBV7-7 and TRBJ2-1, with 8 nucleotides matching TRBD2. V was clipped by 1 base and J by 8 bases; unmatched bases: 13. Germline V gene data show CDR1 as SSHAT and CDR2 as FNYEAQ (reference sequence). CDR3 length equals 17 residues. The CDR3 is CASSLGGSGSRFDEQFF. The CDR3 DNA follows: TGTGCCAGCAGCTTAGGGGGGAGCGGGAGCCGTTTCGATGAGCAGTTCTTC.

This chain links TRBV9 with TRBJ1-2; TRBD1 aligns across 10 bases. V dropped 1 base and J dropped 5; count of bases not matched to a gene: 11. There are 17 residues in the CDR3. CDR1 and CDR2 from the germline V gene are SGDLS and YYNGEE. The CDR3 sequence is CASSVPSTGGGKYGYTF. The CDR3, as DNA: TGTGCCAGCAGCGTACCCTCGACAGGGGGCGGTAAATATGGCTACACCTTC. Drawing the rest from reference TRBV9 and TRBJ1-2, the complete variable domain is DSGVTQTPKHLITATGQRVTLRCSPRSGDLSVYWYQQSLDQGLQFLIQYYNGEERAKGNILERFSAQQFPDLHSELNLSSLELGDSALYFCASSVPSTGGGKYGYTFGSGTRLTVV.

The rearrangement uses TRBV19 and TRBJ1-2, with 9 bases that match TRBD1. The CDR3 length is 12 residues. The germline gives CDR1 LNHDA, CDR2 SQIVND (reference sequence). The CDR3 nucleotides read TGTTACGAGGGACAGGGCGTCTATGGCTACACCTTC. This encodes CYEGQGVYGYTF.

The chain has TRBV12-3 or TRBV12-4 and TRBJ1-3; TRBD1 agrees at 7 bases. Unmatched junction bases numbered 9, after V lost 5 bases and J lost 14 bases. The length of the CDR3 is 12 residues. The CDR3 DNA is TGTGCCAGCAGTCCCTTGAGGGACAGCTTATATTTT. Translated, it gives CASSPLRDSLYF.

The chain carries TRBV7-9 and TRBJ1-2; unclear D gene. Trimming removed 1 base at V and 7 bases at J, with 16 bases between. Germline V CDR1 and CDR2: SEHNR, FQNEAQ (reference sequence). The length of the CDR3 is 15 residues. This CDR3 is CASSLDGGRSSGYTF. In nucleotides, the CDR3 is TGTGCCAGCAGCTTAGATGGAGGGAGGTCTAGTGGCTACACCTTC. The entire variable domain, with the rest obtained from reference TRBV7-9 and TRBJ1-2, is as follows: DTGVSQNPRHKITKRGQNVTFRCDPISEHNRLYWYRQTLGQGPEFLTYFQNEAQLEKSRLLSDRFSAERPKGSFSTLEIQRTEQGDSAMYLCASSLDGGRSSGYTFGSGTRLTVV.

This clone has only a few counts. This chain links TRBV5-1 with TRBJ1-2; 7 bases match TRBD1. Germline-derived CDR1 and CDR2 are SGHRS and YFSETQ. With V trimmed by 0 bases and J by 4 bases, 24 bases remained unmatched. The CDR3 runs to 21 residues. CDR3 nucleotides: TGCGCCAGCAGCTTGGGTTCTCACTTCCCGGGACAGCTAGTTCCCCCCTATGGCTACACCTTC. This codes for CASSLGSHFPGQLVPPYGYTF.

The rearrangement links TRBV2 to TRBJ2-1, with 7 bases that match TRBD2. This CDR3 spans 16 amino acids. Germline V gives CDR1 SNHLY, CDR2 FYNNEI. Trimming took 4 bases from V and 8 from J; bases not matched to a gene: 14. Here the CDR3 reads CASSAIKAGVGDEQFF. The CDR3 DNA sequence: TGTGCCAGCAGTGCTATAAAGGCGGGAGTGGGGGATGAGCAGTTCTTC.

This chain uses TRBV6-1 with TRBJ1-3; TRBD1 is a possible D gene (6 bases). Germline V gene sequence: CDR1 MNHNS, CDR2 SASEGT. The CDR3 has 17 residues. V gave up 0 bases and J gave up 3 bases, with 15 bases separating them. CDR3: CASSEAPTGRSGNTIYF. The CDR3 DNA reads TGTGCCAGCAGTGAAGCCCCTACAGGGCGGAGTGGAAACACCATATATTTT.

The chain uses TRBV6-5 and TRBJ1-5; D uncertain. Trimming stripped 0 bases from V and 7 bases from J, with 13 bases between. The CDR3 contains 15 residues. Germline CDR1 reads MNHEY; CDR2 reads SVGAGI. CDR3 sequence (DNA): TGTGCCAGCAGTTACTCCCCGTCGGGGAACCAGCCCCAGCATTTT. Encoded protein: CASSYSPSGNQPQHF.

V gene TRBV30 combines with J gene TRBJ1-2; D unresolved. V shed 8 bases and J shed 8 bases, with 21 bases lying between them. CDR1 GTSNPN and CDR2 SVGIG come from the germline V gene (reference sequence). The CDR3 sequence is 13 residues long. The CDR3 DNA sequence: TGTGCCGTTATCCGGGTGCCATCACGAGGCTACACCTTC. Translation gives CAVIRVPSRGYTF.

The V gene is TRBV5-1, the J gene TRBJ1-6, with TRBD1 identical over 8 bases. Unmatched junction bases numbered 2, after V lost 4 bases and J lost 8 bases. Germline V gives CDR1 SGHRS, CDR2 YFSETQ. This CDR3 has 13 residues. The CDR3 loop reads CASSPTGDSPLHF. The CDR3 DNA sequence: TGCGCCAGCAGCCCGACAGGGGATTCACCCCTCCACTTT.

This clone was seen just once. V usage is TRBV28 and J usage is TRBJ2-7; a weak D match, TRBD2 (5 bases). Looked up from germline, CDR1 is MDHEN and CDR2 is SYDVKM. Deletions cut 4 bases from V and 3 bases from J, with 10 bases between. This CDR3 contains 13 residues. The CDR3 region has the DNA TGTGCCAGCAGTTCCGGGATGTTCTACGAGCAGTACTTC. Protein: CASSSGMFYEQYF.

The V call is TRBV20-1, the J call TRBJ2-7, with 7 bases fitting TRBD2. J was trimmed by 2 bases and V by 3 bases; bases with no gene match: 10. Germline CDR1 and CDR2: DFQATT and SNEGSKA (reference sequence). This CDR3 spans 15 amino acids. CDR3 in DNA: TGCAGTGCTAGTTCGAGCGGGAAGCTTGCCTACGAGCAGTACTTC. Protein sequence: CSASSSGKLAYEQYF.

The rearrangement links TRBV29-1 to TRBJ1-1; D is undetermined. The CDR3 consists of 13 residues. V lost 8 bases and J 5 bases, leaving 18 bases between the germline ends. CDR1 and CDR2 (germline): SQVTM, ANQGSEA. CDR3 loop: CSPRRAGLTEAFF. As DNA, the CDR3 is TGCAGCCCCCGAAGGGCAGGACTAACTGAAGCTTTCTTT.

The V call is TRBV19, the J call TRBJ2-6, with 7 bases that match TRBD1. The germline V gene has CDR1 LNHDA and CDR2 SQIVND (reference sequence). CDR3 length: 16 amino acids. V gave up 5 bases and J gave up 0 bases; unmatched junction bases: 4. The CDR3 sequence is CASSRQGSSGANVLTF. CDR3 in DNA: TGTGCCAGTAGTCGACAGGGAAGCTCTGGGGCCAACGTCCTGACTTTC.

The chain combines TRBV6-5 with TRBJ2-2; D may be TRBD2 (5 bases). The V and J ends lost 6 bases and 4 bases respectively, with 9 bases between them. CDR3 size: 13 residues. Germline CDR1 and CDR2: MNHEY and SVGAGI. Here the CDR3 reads CASRTGSTGELFF. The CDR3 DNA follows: TGTGCCAGCAGGACGGGGAGCACCGGGGAGCTGTTTTTT.

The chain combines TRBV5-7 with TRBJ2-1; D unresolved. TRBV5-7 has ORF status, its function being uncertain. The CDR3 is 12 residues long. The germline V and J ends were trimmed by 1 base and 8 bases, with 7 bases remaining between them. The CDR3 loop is CASSLQTDEQFF. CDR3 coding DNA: TGTGCCAGCAGCTTGCAGACCGATGAGCAGTTCTTC.